This TCR beta chain was identified in a study of T cell repertoires in ileal Crohn's disease. Whole-study context: Median disease duration was approximately 8 years; 35% smoked at surgery.

The CDR3 consists of 14 residues. Germline assignment: CDR1 SNHLY and CDR2 FYNNEI. Losses at the gene ends were 10 bases for V and 5 bases for J; bases not matched to a gene: 11. Included were adult ileal or ileocolonic Crohn's patients indicated for ileocolonic resection. Assay: immunoSEQ multiplex PCR; the TCRdb copy retains only in-frame clones and omits some. The data show fewer than 7,500 clones, less than 80% seen once. Findings and limits, study-wide: High-frequency clones were more common in sorted CD8 than CD4 cells.

This clone was counted a few times. Its antigen is not known. This clonotype originated in an adult with Crohn's disease. The chain uses TRBV2 and TRBJ2-7; 10 positions agree with TRBD1. Sequenced: ileal tissue. The CDR3 here is CAISDRGIINEQYF. CDR3 DNA: TGTGCCATCTCGGACAGGGGGATAATCAACGAGCAGTACTTC. Full variable domain (outside the CDR3, taken from reference TRBV2 and TRBJ2-7): EPEVTQTPSHQVTQMGQEVILRCVPISNHLYFYWYRQILGQKVEFLVSFYNNEISEKSEIFDDQFSVERPDGSNFTLKIRSTKLEDSAMYFCAISDRGIINEQYFGPGTRLTVT.